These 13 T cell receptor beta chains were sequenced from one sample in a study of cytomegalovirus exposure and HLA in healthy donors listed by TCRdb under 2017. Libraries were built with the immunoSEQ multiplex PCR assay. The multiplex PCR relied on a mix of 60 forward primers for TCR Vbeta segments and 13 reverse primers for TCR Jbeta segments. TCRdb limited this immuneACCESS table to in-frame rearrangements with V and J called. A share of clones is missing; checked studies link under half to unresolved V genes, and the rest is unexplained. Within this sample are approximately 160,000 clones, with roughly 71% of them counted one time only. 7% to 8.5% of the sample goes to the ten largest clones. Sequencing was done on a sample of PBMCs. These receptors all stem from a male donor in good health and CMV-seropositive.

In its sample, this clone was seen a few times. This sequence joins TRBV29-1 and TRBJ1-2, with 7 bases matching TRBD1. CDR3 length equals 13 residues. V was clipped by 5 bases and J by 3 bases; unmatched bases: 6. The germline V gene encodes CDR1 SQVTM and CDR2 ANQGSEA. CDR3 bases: TGCAGCGTTAGAACAGGGGAAGACTATGGCTACACCTTC. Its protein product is CSVRTGEDYGYTF.

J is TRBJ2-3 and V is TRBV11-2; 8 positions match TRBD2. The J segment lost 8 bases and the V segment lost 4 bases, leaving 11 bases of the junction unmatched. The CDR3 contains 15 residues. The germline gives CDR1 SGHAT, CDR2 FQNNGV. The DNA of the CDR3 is TGTGCCAGCAGCTCAAGCGGGGGTGGCTGGTTTACGCAGTATTTT. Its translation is CASSSSGGGWFTQYF.

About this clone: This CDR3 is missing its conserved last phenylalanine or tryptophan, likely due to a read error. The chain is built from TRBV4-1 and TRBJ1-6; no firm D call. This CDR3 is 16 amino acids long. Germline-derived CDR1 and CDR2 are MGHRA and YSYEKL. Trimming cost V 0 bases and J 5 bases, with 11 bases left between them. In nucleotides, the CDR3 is TGCGCCAGCAGCCAAGATGAACCAGTCAATAATTCACCCCTCCACCTT. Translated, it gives CASSQDEPVNNSPLHL.

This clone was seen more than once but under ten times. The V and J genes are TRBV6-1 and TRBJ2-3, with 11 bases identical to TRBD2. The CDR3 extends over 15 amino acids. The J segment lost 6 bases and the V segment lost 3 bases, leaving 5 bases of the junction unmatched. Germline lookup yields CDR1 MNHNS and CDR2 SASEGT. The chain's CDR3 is CASSDQLAGVDTQYF. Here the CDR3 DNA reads TGTGCCAGCAGTGACCAACTAGCGGGGGTGGATACGCAGTATTTT.

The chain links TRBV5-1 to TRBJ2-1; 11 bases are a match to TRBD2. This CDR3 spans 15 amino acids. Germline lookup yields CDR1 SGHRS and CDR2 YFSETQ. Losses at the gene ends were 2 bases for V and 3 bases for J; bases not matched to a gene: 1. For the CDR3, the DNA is TGCGCCAGCAGCTTCGGGACTAGCGGCTACAATGAGCAGTTCTTC. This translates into CASSFGTSGYNEQFF. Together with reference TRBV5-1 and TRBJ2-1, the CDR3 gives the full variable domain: KAGVTQTPRYLIKTRGQQVTLSCSPISGHRSVSWYQQTPGQGLQFLFEYFSETQRNKGNFPGRFSGRQFSNSRSEMNVSTLELGDSALYLCASSFGTSGYNEQFFGPGTRLTVL.

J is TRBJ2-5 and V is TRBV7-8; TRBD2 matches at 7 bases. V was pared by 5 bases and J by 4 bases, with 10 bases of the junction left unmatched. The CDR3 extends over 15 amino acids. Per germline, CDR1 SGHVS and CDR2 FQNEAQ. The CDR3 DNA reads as TGTGCCAGCAGCGGCGAAGAGCGGGGAAGAGAGACCCAGTACTTC. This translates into CASSGEERGRETQYF.

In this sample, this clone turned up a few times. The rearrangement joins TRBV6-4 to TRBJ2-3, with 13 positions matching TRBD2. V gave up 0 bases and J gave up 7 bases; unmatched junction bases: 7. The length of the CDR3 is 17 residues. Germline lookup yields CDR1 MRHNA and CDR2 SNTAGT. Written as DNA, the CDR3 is TGTGCCAGCAGTGACTCCTCAACTAGCGGGGGGGTAAATACGCAGTATTTT. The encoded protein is CASSDSSTSGGVNTQYF.

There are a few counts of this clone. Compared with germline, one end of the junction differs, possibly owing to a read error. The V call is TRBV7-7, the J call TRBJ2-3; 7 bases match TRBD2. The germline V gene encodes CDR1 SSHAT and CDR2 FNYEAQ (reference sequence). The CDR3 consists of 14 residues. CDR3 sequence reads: CASSEGSGADTQYF. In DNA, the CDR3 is TGTGCTAGCAGTGAGGGCAGCGGGGCAGATACGCAGTATTTT.

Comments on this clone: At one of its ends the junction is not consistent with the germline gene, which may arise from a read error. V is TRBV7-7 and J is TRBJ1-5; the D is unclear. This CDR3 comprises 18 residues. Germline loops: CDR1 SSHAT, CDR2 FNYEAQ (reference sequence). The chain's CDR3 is CASSSPQRDSCYNQPQHF. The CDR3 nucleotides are TGTGCTAGCAGCTCCCCCCAGAGGGATAGCTGTTACAATCAGCCCCAGCATTTT.

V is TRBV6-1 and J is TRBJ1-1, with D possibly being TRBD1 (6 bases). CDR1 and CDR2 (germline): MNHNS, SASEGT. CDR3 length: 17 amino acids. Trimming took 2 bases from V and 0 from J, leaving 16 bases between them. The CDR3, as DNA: TGTGCCAGCAGTGAAATGACAGGTCCGGGGATGAACACTGAAGCTTTCTTT. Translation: CASSEMTGPGMNTEAFF.

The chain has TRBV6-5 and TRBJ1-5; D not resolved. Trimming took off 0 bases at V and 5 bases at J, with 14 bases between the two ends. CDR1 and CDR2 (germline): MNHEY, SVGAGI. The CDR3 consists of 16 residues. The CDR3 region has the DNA TGTGCCAGCAGTTACTCTGGTCCTATTAGTGATCAGCCCCAGCATTTT. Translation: CASSYSGPISDQPQHF.

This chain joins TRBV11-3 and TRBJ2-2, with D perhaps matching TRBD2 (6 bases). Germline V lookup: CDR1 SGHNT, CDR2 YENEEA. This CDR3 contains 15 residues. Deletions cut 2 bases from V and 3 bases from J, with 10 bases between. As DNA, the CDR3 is TGTGCCAGCAGCTTATCGAGCGGGCACACCGGGGAGCTGTTTTTT. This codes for CASSLSSGHTGELFF.

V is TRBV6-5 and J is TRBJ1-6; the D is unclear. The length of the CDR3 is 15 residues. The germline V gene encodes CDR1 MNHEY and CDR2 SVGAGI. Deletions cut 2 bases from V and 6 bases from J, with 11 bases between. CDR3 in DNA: TGTGCCAGCAGTTACAGGGAGACCTTTAATTCACCCCTCCACTTT. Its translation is CASSYRETFNSPLHF.